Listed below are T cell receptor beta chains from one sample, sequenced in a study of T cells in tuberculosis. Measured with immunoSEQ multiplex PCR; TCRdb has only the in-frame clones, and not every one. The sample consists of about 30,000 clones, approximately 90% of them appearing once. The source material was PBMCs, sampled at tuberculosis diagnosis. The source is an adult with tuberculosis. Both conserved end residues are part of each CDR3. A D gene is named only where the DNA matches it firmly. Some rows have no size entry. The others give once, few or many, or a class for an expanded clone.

CDR3 DNA: TGCGCCAGCAGCCCGCCCCCGGGGGAGCAGTACTTC
CDR3 protein: CASSPPPGEQYF
D gene: NA
clone size: NA
V gene: TRBV5-1
J gene: TRBJ2-7

CDR3 DNA: TGTGCCAGCAGCTCCAGACAGGCTAGCAATCAGCCCCAGCATTTT
CDR3 protein: CASSSRQASNQPQHF
D gene: NA
clone size: NA
V gene: TRBV5-8
J gene: TRBJ1-5

CDR3 DNA: TGTGCCTGGAGTGTGGGTAGCGGGGGGGAAGAGACCCAGTACTTC
CDR3 protein: CAWSVGSGGEETQYF
D gene: TRBD2
clone size: NA
V gene: TRBV30
J gene: TRBJ2-5

CDR3 DNA: TGTGCCAGCAGCTTAGAGACTAGCGCCTACAATGAGCAGTTCTTC
CDR3 protein: CASSLETSAYNEQFF
D gene: TRBD2
clone size: NA
V gene: TRBV11-3
J gene: TRBJ2-1

CDR3 DNA: TGTGCCAGCAGGAACCTCGGACTAGCGGGGGGAATCGGGGAGCTGTTTTTT
CDR3 protein: CASRNLGLAGGIGELFF
D gene: TRBD2
clone size: NA
V gene: TRBV11-2
J gene: TRBJ2-2

CDR3 DNA: TGTGCCAGCAGTTACGACAGTTATAATTCACCCCTCCACTTT
CDR3 protein: CASSYDSYNSPLHF
D gene: NA
clone size: NA
V gene: TRBV6-5
J gene: TRBJ1-6

CDR3 DNA: TGTGCCAGCAGTCGGGGACAGGGGACATCACCCCTCCACTTT
CDR3 protein: CASSRGQGTSPLHF
D gene: TRBD1
clone size: few
V gene: TRBV2
J gene: TRBJ1-6

CDR3 DNA: TGTGCCAGCAGTGAGACAGGTGCCGGCGGGGCCAACGTCCTGACTTTC
CDR3 protein: CASSETGAGGANVLTF
D gene: NA
clone size: NA
V gene: TRBV2
J gene: TRBJ2-6

CDR3 DNA: TGTGCCAGCAGCCCGGAAGGGACAGGGGCCTACGAGCAGTACTTC
CDR3 protein: CASSPEGTGAYEQYF
D gene: TRBD1
clone size: NA
V gene: TRBV9
J gene: TRBJ2-7

CDR3 DNA: TGTGCCAGCAGCCCGGACAGGGGCCCGGTGGCGCAGTATTTT
CDR3 protein: CASSPDRGPVAQYF
D gene: TRBD1
clone size: NA
V gene: TRBV11-3
J gene: TRBJ2-3

CDR3 DNA: TGTGCCAGCAGCCGCACCGACAGGAGCAATCAGCCCCAGCATTTT
CDR3 protein: CASSRTDRSNQPQHF
D gene: NA
clone size: NA
V gene: TRBV5-6
J gene: TRBJ1-5

CDR3 DNA: TGCGCCAGCAGCCAAGGAAGACTAGCGGGGGGGCTTGATGAGCAGTTCTTC
CDR3 protein: CASSQGRLAGGLDEQFF
D gene: TRBD2
clone size: NA
V gene: TRBV4-1
J gene: TRBJ2-1

CDR3 DNA: TGCGCCAGCAGCTTGGCCGGTGATAGCAATCAGCCCCAGCATTTT
CDR3 protein: CASSLAGDSNQPQHF
D gene: NA
clone size: NA
V gene: TRBV5-1
J gene: TRBJ1-5

CDR3 DNA: TGTGCCAGCAGTGAAGCGGTCACCGAGGGGTACTTC
CDR3 protein: CASSEAVTEGYF
D gene: NA
clone size: NA
V gene: TRBV6-1
J gene: TRBJ2-7

CDR3 DNA: TGTGCCAGCAGCCCAATCCGGGACACACAGTTGGCACCCCTCCACTTT
CDR3 protein: CASSPIRDTQLAPLHF
D gene: NA
clone size: NA
V gene: TRBV11-2
J gene: TRBJ1-6

CDR3 DNA: TGTGCCAGCAGTCCGGGTGAGTCCTCCGAGCAGTACTTC
CDR3 protein: CASSPGESSEQYF
D gene: NA
clone size: NA
V gene: TRBV6-4
J gene: TRBJ2-7

CDR3 DNA: TGTGCCAGCAGCTTCACAGGGGGCGCATACAATGAGCAGTTCTTC
CDR3 protein: CASSFTGGAYNEQFF
D gene: TRBD1
clone size: once
V gene: TRBV7-3
J gene: TRBJ2-1

CDR3 DNA: TGTGCCAGCAGTGACCCCGGACAGATAGGTTGGGGCTACACCTTC
CDR3 protein: CASSDPGQIGWGYTF
D gene: NA
clone size: NA
V gene: TRBV25-1
J gene: TRBJ1-2

CDR3 DNA: TGTGCTAGTGGTTCCACTACAGGGTCCTCGGCCAAAAACATTCAGTACTTC
CDR3 protein: CASGSTTGSSAKNIQYF
D gene: NA
clone size: NA
V gene: TRBV12-5
J gene: TRBJ2-4

CDR3 DNA: TGTGCCACCAGCAGAGCATGGGGACAGAACGCTGGAAACACCATATATTTT
CDR3 protein: CATSRAWGQNAGNTIYF
D gene: TRBD1
clone size: NA
V gene: TRBV15
J gene: TRBJ1-3

CDR3 DNA: TGCGCCAGCAGCCAAGACGTCGACAGGGTGTACAATGAGCAGTTCTTC
CDR3 protein: CASSQDVDRVYNEQFF
D gene: TRBD1
clone size: NA
V gene: TRBV4-3
J gene: TRBJ2-1

CDR3 DNA: TGTGCCAGCAGCTCCTCCGGGACAGGGGGGAGCCAGCCCCAGCATTTT
CDR3 protein: CASSSSGTGGSQPQHF
D gene: TRBD1
clone size: NA
V gene: TRBV7-2
J gene: TRBJ1-5

CDR3 DNA: TGTGCCAGTAACCCCGGACTAGCCCTTCGTGGTGAGCAGTTCTTC
CDR3 protein: CASNPGLALRGEQFF
D gene: TRBD2
clone size: once
V gene: TRBV19
J gene: TRBJ2-1

CDR3 DNA: TGTGCCAGCTCTGAGGGAGGCACTGAAGCTTTCTTT
CDR3 protein: CASSEGGTEAFF
D gene: NA
clone size: NA
V gene: TRBV18
J gene: TRBJ1-1

CDR3 DNA: TGTGCCACCCAGCACTACGGGACAGTGGATTCACCCCTCCACTTT
CDR3 protein: CATQHYGTVDSPLHF
D gene: TRBD1
clone size: NA
V gene: TRBV15
J gene: TRBJ1-6

CDR3 DNA: TGTGCCAGCAGCTCTGATGGGACAGGGTTCTATGGCTACACCTTC
CDR3 protein: CASSSDGTGFYGYTF
D gene: TRBD1
clone size: NA
V gene: TRBV5-5
J gene: TRBJ1-2

CDR3 DNA: TGTGCCAGCAGCCTCTCACGGGGTGAAGCTTTCTTT
CDR3 protein: CASSLSRGEAFF
D gene: NA
clone size: NA
V gene: TRBV27
J gene: TRBJ1-1

CDR3 DNA: TGTGCCAGCAGTTACCCGTCGGAAAAACTGTTTTTT
CDR3 protein: CASSYPSEKLFF
D gene: NA
clone size: NA
V gene: TRBV6-5
J gene: TRBJ1-4

CDR3 DNA: TGTGCCTGGAGTCCCGGGGGGACTTCACCCCTCCACTTT
CDR3 protein: CAWSPGGTSPLHF
D gene: NA
clone size: NA
V gene: TRBV30
J gene: TRBJ1-6

CDR3 DNA: TGCGCCAGCAGTTATACTGGGGGGGTAGAGACCCAGTACTTC
CDR3 protein: CASSYTGGVETQYF
D gene: TRBD2
clone size: NA
V gene: TRBV4-1
J gene: TRBJ2-5

CDR3 DNA: TGCGCCAGCAGCCAAGAAATCAGACAGCCCCAGCATTTT
CDR3 protein: CASSQEIRQPQHF
D gene: NA
clone size: NA
V gene: TRBV4-1
J gene: TRBJ1-5

CDR3 DNA: TGCGCCAGCAGCCACGGGACAGGGATTTACAATGAGCAGTTCTTC
CDR3 protein: CASSHGTGIYNEQFF
D gene: TRBD1
clone size: NA
V gene: TRBV4-3
J gene: TRBJ2-1

CDR3 DNA: TGTGCCAGCAGCCCGGACAGGGCTAACGAGCAGTACTTC
CDR3 protein: CASSPDRANEQYF
D gene: TRBD1
clone size: NA
V gene: TRBV7-2
J gene: TRBJ2-7

CDR3 DNA: TGTGCCAGCGGCCGGGACAGGGTCACTGAAGCTTTCTTT
CDR3 protein: CASGRDRVTEAFF
D gene: TRBD1
clone size: NA
V gene: TRBV6-5
J gene: TRBJ1-1

CDR3 DNA: TGTGCCAGCAGTGAAGAAACAGCAGGTCATCAGCCCCAGCATTTT
CDR3 protein: CASSEETAGHQPQHF
D gene: NA
clone size: NA
V gene: TRBV6-1
J gene: TRBJ1-5

CDR3 DNA: TGTGCCAGCAGCTTGGTGGCAGAATATGGCTACACCTTC
CDR3 protein: CASSLVAEYGYTF
D gene: NA
clone size: NA
V gene: TRBV5-4
J gene: TRBJ1-2

CDR3 DNA: TGTGCCTGGAAAGGGCAGGGGATTGAAGCTTTCTTT
CDR3 protein: CAWKGQGIEAFF
D gene: NA
clone size: NA
V gene: TRBV30
J gene: TRBJ1-1

CDR3 DNA: TGTGCCAGTAGTATATCCGCAGGGGTGGATGGCTACACCTTC
CDR3 protein: CASSISAGVDGYTF
D gene: NA
clone size: NA
V gene: TRBV19
J gene: TRBJ1-2

CDR3 DNA: TGTGCCATCGGGCGGGAGCGCACAGATACGCAGTATTTT
CDR3 protein: CAIGRERTDTQYF
D gene: TRBD2
clone size: NA
V gene: TRBV10-3
J gene: TRBJ2-3

CDR3 DNA: TGTGCCAGCAGCGCGACAGGGAGCAATCAGCCCCAGCATTTT
CDR3 protein: CASSATGSNQPQHF
D gene: TRBD1
clone size: NA
V gene: TRBV9
J gene: TRBJ1-5

CDR3 DNA: TGTGCCAGCGACGGACAGGGCCCACTTAGCTCCTACGAGCAGTACTTC
CDR3 protein: CASDGQGPLSSYEQYF
D gene: TRBD1
clone size: NA
V gene: TRBV2
J gene: TRBJ2-7

CDR3 DNA: TGCGCCAGCAGCTTCAGGCCAGGGCAATACAATGAGCAGTTCTTC
CDR3 protein: CASSFRPGQYNEQFF
D gene: NA
clone size: NA
V gene: TRBV5-1
J gene: TRBJ2-1

CDR3 DNA: TGTGCCTGGAGTCTCGGACAGGGCCAAGGGGGCTACACCTTC
CDR3 protein: CAWSLGQGQGGYTF
D gene: TRBD1
clone size: once
V gene: TRBV30
J gene: TRBJ1-2

CDR3 DNA: TGTGCCAGCAGCGTCAGACAGGGCTTAAGCAATCAGCCCCAGCATTTT
CDR3 protein: CASSVRQGLSNQPQHF
D gene: TRBD1
clone size: NA
V gene: TRBV2
J gene: TRBJ1-5

CDR3 DNA: TGTGCCAGCAGCGATGGAGTGAATCAGCCCCAGCATTTT
CDR3 protein: CASSDGVNQPQHF
D gene: NA
clone size: few
V gene: TRBV5-5
J gene: TRBJ1-5

CDR3 DNA: TGTGCCAGTGGGTTTTGGACAGGGAACACTGAAGCTTTCTTT
CDR3 protein: CASGFWTGNTEAFF
D gene: TRBD1
clone size: NA
V gene: TRBV19
J gene: TRBJ1-1

CDR3 DNA: TGTGCCAGCAGTGAGCGTAGCGGGGGGACTAGCACAGATACGCAGTATTTT
CDR3 protein: CASSERSGGTSTDTQYF
D gene: TRBD2
clone size: once
V gene: TRBV2
J gene: TRBJ2-3

CDR3 DNA: TGTGCCACCGCCGCAGGGCTTGCGTCACCCCTCCACTTT
CDR3 protein: CATAAGLASPLHF
D gene: NA
clone size: NA
V gene: TRBV2
J gene: TRBJ1-6

CDR3 DNA: TGCGCCAGCACCTCGACAGGCTACAATGAGCAGTTCTTC
CDR3 protein: CASTSTGYNEQFF
D gene: NA
clone size: NA
V gene: TRBV5-1
J gene: TRBJ2-1

CDR3 DNA: TGTGCCAGCAGCTTGGCCGGGGGAGGGAACACCGGGGAGCTGTTTTTT
CDR3 protein: CASSLAGGGNTGELFF
D gene: NA
clone size: NA
V gene: TRBV5-6
J gene: TRBJ2-2

CDR3 DNA: TGTGCCAGCTCACCCGGTCCCGTTCAAGAGACCCAGTACTTC
CDR3 protein: CASSPGPVQETQYF
D gene: NA
clone size: NA
V gene: TRBV18
J gene: TRBJ2-5

CDR3 DNA: TGTGCCAGCAGCTTAGATCGTGGGGCGCCAAACTATGGCTACACCTTC
CDR3 protein: CASSLDRGAPNYGYTF
D gene: NA
clone size: NA
V gene: TRBV11-2
J gene: TRBJ1-2

CDR3 DNA: TGCGCCAGCAGGGATCCAGGGGTGAGCACTGAAGCTTTCTTT
CDR3 protein: CASRDPGVSTEAFF
D gene: NA
clone size: NA
V gene: TRBV10-2
J gene: TRBJ1-1